A single sample gave rise to the 5 T cell receptor beta chains below, sequenced in a study of Tregs in tolerant kidney transplant recipients. Sequenced by immunoSEQ multiplex PCR; TCRdb stores in-frame clones only, minus some. The data show about 64,000 clones, with more than 95% seen just once and approximately 0.36% held by the top ten. The sequencing used Tregs from blood, collected before the transplant. All receptors come from a human donor who received a combined kidney and bone marrow transplant.

J is TRBJ1-1 and V is TRBV4-2; unclear D gene. Germline CDR1 is LGHNA and CDR2 is YNFKEQ. The CDR3 runs 16 residues. V was pared by 6 bases and J by 0 bases, with 17 bases between. The CDR3 reads CASSLAPTAMNTEAFF. CDR3 coding DNA: TGTGCCAGCAGTCTAGCCCCCACAGCAATGAACACTGAAGCTTTCTTT.

This sequence joins TRBV29-1 and TRBJ1-1, with D possibly TRBD1 on 6 matching bases. V dropped 4 bases and J dropped 0 bases, with 18 bases sitting between them. CDR1 is SQVTM, CDR2 ANQGSEA, per germline. This CDR3 region has 16 residues. The DNA for the CDR3 is TGCAGCGTTGTTGGCACAAAGGACAGCTTGAACACTGAAGCTTTCTTT. This encodes CSVVGTKDSLNTEAFF.

This sequence joins TRBV10-3 and TRBJ2-1, with a tentative D call TRBD2 (6 bases). V lost 2 bases and J 2 bases, leaving 13 bases between the germline ends. Germline values: CDR1 ENHRY, CDR2 SYGVKD. The CDR3 sequence is 16 residues long. CDR3 sequence reads: CAISEQAGLPYNEQFF. DNA of the CDR3: TGTGCCATCAGTGAGCAGGCGGGGCTCCCCTACAATGAGCAGTTCTTC.

This chain joins TRBV7-9 and TRBJ1-4, with TRBD1 matching over 9 bases. From germline, CDR1 is SEHNR and CDR2 FQNEAQ (reference sequence). The CDR3 is made up of 13 amino acids. V lost 4 bases to trimming and J lost 8 bases; unmatched junction nucleotides: 2. The CDR3 DNA reads as TGTGCCAGCAGCTACGGACAGGGGGAAAAACTGTTTTTT. Its protein product is CASSYGQGEKLFF.

The chain joins TRBV29-1 to TRBJ2-7, with 8 bases identical to TRBD1. V lost 6 bases and J lost 3; bases outside the gene matches: 4. Germline assignment: CDR1 SQVTM and CDR2 ANQGSEA. The CDR3 runs 12 residues. The CDR3 is CSVGTGVYEQYF. The CDR3 DNA reads TGCAGCGTGGGGACAGGCGTCTACGAGCAGTACTTC.